The next 26 T cell receptor beta chains were all read from a single sample in a study of a mutant IDH1 vaccine in newly diagnosed glioma. These TCRs are of unknown antigen specificity. Time point meaning: week 11, during vaccination. Alongside topical imiquimod, each dose of vaccine comprised 300 ug of mutant IDH1 20-mer peptide. The method was immunoSEQ multiplex PCR; TCRdb's version includes in-frame clones alone and lacks a portion of them. The sample lists around 57,000 clones; around nine tenths were seen once. The sample was PBMCs, taken from a glioma patient whose treatment included an IDH1 peptide vaccine. These receptors originate from a man in his forties or fifties with glioma.

The CDR3 region has the DNA TGTGCCAGCAGCTTAGGTCCAGGTGGAAACACCATATATTTT. It encodes CASSLGPGGNTIYF. The J gene is TRBJ1-3, the V gene TRBV7-9; D is unclear. The ends were cut back, 1 base at V and 3 bases at J, with 7 bases in the middle. Per germline, CDR1 SEHNR and CDR2 FQNEAQ (reference sequence). The CDR3 has 14 residues.

The V and J genes are TRBV18 and TRBJ1-4; D is undetermined. Looked up from germline, CDR1 is KGHSH and CDR2 is LQKENI. This CDR3 spans 14 amino acids. V lost 2 bases, J lost 4 bases, and 8 bases lay in between. The CDR3 protein is CASSPGLDNEKLFF. For the CDR3, the DNA is TGTGCCAGCTCACCAGGGCTGGATAATGAAAAACTGTTTTTT. The whole variable domain, filled in from reference TRBV18 and TRBJ1-4, reads NAGVMQNPRHLVRRRGQEARLRCSPMKGHSHVYWYRQLPEEGLKFMVYLQKENIIDESGMPKERFSAEFPKEGPSILRIQQVVRGDSAAYFCASSPGLDNEKLFFGSGTQLSVL.

The chain couples TRBV7-2 to TRBJ1-3; D unresolved. Germline V gene lookup returns CDR1 SGHTA and CDR2 FQGNSA. V lost 4 bases, J lost 1 base, and 5 bases lay in between. CDR3 size: 13 residues. The CDR3 bases are TGTGCCAGCAGCTGGACGTCTGGAAACACCATATATTTT. As protein: CASSWTSGNTIYF.

The rearrangement joins TRBV28 to TRBJ2-7, with no clear D. CDR1 is MDHEN and CDR2 is SYDVKM in the germline V gene. With 4 bases removed from V and 2 bases from J, the gap between germline ends came to 3 bases. CDR3 length: 11 residues. The chain's CDR3 is CASSSTYEQYV. The CDR3 nucleotides are TGTGCCAGCAGTTCTACCTACGAGCAGTACGTC.

A single count supports this clone. The V and J genes are TRBV29-1 and TRBJ2-7; D is possibly TRBD2 (5 bases). Per germline, CDR1 SQVTM and CDR2 ANQGSEA. V gave up 5 bases and J gave up 0 bases, with 14 bases separating them. This CDR3 spans 14 amino acids. CDR3 amino acids: CSVISGLNSYEQYF. The CDR3 nucleotides are TGCAGCGTTATTTCGGGATTAAACTCCTACGAGCAGTACTTC.

The chain couples TRBV9 to TRBJ1-1; D is unresolved. The V gene lost 0 bases and the J gene lost 1 base, with 7 bases spanning the gap. Germline assignment: CDR1 SGDLS and CDR2 YYNGEE. The CDR3 has 14 residues. The CDR3 DNA sequence: TGTGCCAGCAGCGTAGGCTCTGCGAACACTGAAGCTTTCTTT. Encoded protein: CASSVGSANTEAFF.

V is TRBV28 and J is TRBJ1-1; no firm D call. V lost 2 bases and J 0 bases, leaving 7 bases between the germline ends. Germline V gene lookup returns CDR1 MDHEN and CDR2 SYDVKM. The CDR3 extends over 14 amino acids. CDR3 nucleotides: TGTGCCAGCAGTTTAATACGGATGAACACTGAAGCTTTCTTT. Translated: CASSLIRMNTEAFF.

The chain has TRBV5-6 and TRBJ2-3; 16 bases line up with TRBD2. The CDR3 contains 16 residues. Trimming removed 7 bases from V and 4 bases from J; junction bases left unmatched: 6. Germline loops: CDR1 SGHDT, CDR2 YYEEEE. The CDR3 protein is CASAGTSGRVPDTQYF. The CDR3 coding sequence is TGTGCCAGCGCCGGGACTAGCGGGAGGGTCCCAGATACGCAGTATTTT.

This rearrangement joins TRBV25-1 to TRBJ2-5; D perhaps matches TRBD1 (5 bases). The J call could be wrong; TRBJ2-7 is a better fit for the DNA end. Germline V CDR1 and CDR2: MGHDK, SYGVNS. The CDR3 runs 11 residues. Written as DNA, the CDR3 is TGTGCCAGCAGTCAGGGTTACGAGCAGTACTTC. It translates to CASSQGYEQYF.

The V call is TRBV7-9, the J call TRBJ2-7; weak D call: TRBD1 (6 bases). The length of the CDR3 is 13 residues. Germline values: CDR1 SEHNR, CDR2 FQNEAQ (reference sequence). V was shortened by 5 bases and J by 3 bases, with 11 bases between the two germline ends. CDR3 sequence (DNA): TGTGCCAGCAGCCCCCGGGACAACTACGAGCAGTACGTC. Its translation: CASSPRDNYEQYV.

The chain links TRBV28 to TRBJ2-5; tentatively, D is TRBD1 or TRBD2 (6 bases each). Trimming shortened V by 8 bases and J by 5 bases, and 24 bases separated the two germline ends. The CDR3 covers 16 residues. Per the germline V gene, CDR1 is MDHEN and CDR2 is SYDVKM. The DNA of the CDR3 is TGTGCCAGCTCCGGACTTGCGAACGGAGGGGGGGAGACCCAGTACTTC. Encoded protein: CASSGLANGGGETQYF.

Here the CDR3 reads CASSLAWGPNTEAFF. The CDR3 nucleotides read TGCGCCAGCAGCTTGGCCTGGGGGCCGAACACTGAAGCTTTCTTT. This chain links TRBV5-1 with TRBJ1-1; possibly TRBD1 for D (6 bases). Deletions cut 0 bases from V and 1 base from J, with 10 bases between. CDR3 length equals 15 residues. Germline V lookup: CDR1 SGHRS, CDR2 YFSETQ.

The J gene is TRBJ2-5, the V gene TRBV2; D gene unclear. Germline CDR1 and CDR2: SNHLY and FYNNEI. This CDR3 region has 15 residues. V was trimmed by 2 bases and J by 2 bases, leaving 12 bases between them. DNA for the CDR3: TGTGCCAGCAGTGAAAGAATGCGGTCACAAGAGACCCAGTACTTC. Amino acids: CASSERMRSQETQYF. Filled out from reference TRBV2 and TRBJ2-5, the complete variable domain reads EPEVTQTPSHQVTQMGQEVILRCVPISNHLYFYWYRQILGQKVEFLVSFYNNEISEKSEIFDDQFSVERPDGSNFTLKIRSTKLEDSAMYFCASSERMRSQETQYFGPGTRLLVL.

The rearrangement links TRBV27 to TRBJ2-7; D is unclear. Trimming removed 0 bases at V and 2 bases at J, with 8 bases between. CDR1 and CDR2 from the germline V gene are MNHEY and SMNVEV (reference sequence). This CDR3 comprises 14 residues. CDR3 sequence reads: CASSLSPAAYEQYF. In nucleotides, the CDR3 is TGTGCCAGCAGTTTATCCCCAGCAGCCTACGAGCAGTACTTC.

V usage is TRBV28 and J usage is TRBJ2-7, with 7 bases fitting TRBD1. The length of the CDR3 is 14 residues. With 5 bases clipped from V and 3 bases from J, the junction kept 7 bases outside the gene matches. Germline loops: CDR1 MDHEN, CDR2 SYDVKM. The CDR3, as DNA: TGTGCCAGCAGTGATATGGGACAGTACTACGAGCAGTACGTC. Amino acids: CASSDMGQYYEQYV.

This chain connects TRBV11-2 to TRBJ1-2, with D uncertain. Per germline, CDR1 SGHAT and CDR2 FQNNGV. The germline V and J ends were trimmed by 5 bases and 8 bases, with 12 bases remaining between them. The CDR3 contains 12 residues. CDR3 bases: TGTGCCAGCAGCCGGACGGTAGGCGGCTACACCTTC. As protein: CASSRTVGGYTF. Filled out from reference TRBV11-2 and TRBJ1-2, the complete variable domain reads EAGVAQSPRYKIIEKRQSVAFWCNPISGHATLYWYQQILGQGPKLLIQFQNNGVVDDSQLPKDRFSAERLKGVDSTLKIQPAKLEDSAVYLCASSRTVGGYTFGSGTRLTVV.

This chain uses TRBV7-9 with TRBJ1-3; a weak D match, TRBD1 (6 bases). Germline-derived CDR1 and CDR2 are SEHNR and FQNEAQ (reference sequence). CDR3 length: 17 residues. V dropped 5 bases and J dropped 0 bases, with 17 bases sitting between them. The CDR3: CASSQGSGTLSGNTIYF. The DNA for the CDR3 is TGTGCCAGCAGCCAGGGGTCAGGGACACTCTCTGGAAACACCATATATTTT.

The V gene is TRBV27, the J gene TRBJ2-7, with D perhaps given as TRBD1 or TRBD2 (5 bases each). CDR1 is MNHEY and CDR2 is SMNVEV in the germline V gene (reference sequence). Trimming stripped 6 bases from V and 1 base from J, with 19 bases between. The CDR3 sequence is 16 residues long. This chain's CDR3 is CASRPLLRGASYEQYF. DNA for the CDR3: TGTGCCAGCAGACCCCTGCTCCGGGGCGCGTCCTACGAGCAGTACTTC.

The CDR3 region has the DNA TGCGCCAGCAGCGGAGGGGGACACTATGGCTACACCTTC. Amino acid sequence: CASSGGGHYGYTF. V is TRBV5-1 and J is TRBJ1-2; D may be TRBD1 (6 bases). V lost 4 bases, J lost 3 bases, and 10 bases lay in between. Germline V gene data show CDR1 as SGHRS and CDR2 as YFSETQ. This CDR3 spans 13 amino acids.

V is TRBV6-5 and J is TRBJ1-5; 7 nucleotides align to TRBD1. CDR1 MNHEY and CDR2 SVGAGI come from the germline V gene. The junction had 6 bases not matched to a gene; V was cut back by 6 bases and J by 7 bases. The CDR3 covers 13 residues. The CDR3, as DNA: TGTGCCAGCAGCCTGACAGGGAACCAGCCCCAGCATTTT. It yields the protein CASSLTGNQPQHF.

The chain carries TRBV19 and TRBJ1-2; unclear D gene. V lost 2 bases, J lost 5 bases, and 15 bases lay in between. Per the germline V gene, CDR1 is LNHDA and CDR2 is SQIVND (reference sequence). CDR3 length: 15 residues. The CDR3 DNA is TGTGCCAGTAGTATAACCCTCGAGACCTTATATGGCTACACCTTC. Protein product: CASSITLETLYGYTF.

The chain carries TRBV7-2 and TRBJ1-2; D is perhaps TRBD1 (5 bases). The V end was cut by 1 base, the J end by 0 bases, with 15 bases between. Germline V CDR1 and CDR2: SGHTA, FQGNSA. This CDR3 is 17 amino acids long. Written as DNA, the CDR3 is TGTGCCAGCAGCTTAGTAGAGTCAGGGAAAGCTAACTATGGCTACACCTTC. Protein: CASSLVESGKANYGYTF.

The V gene is TRBV7-9, the J gene TRBJ2-1; no clear D gene. CDR1 is SEHNR, CDR2 FQNEAQ, per germline (reference sequence). The ends were cut back, 1 base at V and 4 bases at J, with 11 bases in the middle. The CDR3 extends over 15 amino acids. The DNA of the CDR3 is TGTGCCAGCAGCTTAGGCCGGAGTAGGTACAATGAGCAGTTCTTC. Amino acids: CASSLGRSRYNEQFF.

A few counts support this clone. The gene calls are TRBV19 and TRBJ1-2; D is unclear. Germline V gives CDR1 LNHDA, CDR2 SQIVND (reference sequence). The CDR3 extends over 12 amino acids. Trimming took off 3 bases at V and 8 bases at J, with 10 bases between the two ends. The CDR3 nucleotides are TGTGCCAGTAGTATGTCGGGGATGGGCTACACCTTC. It is translated as CASSMSGMGYTF.

The genes are TRBV15 and TRBJ2-1; perhaps D is TRBD1 or TRBD2 (6 bases each). Trimming shortened V by 7 bases and J by 3 bases, and 16 bases separated the two germline ends. This CDR3 is built from 15 residues. Germline loops: CDR1 LNHNV, CDR2 YYDKDF (reference sequence). This CDR3 reads CATTPSRGGYNEQFF. The CDR3 nucleotides read TGTGCCACCACCCCGAGCAGGGGAGGCTACAATGAGCAGTTCTTC.

The chain recombines TRBV4-1 with TRBJ1-1; possible D gene TRBD1, 6 bases. V was cut by 4 bases and J by 4 bases, with 22 bases left in between. The CDR3 is made up of 17 amino acids. Germline-derived CDR1 and CDR2 are MGHRA and YSYEKL. CDR3 sequence (DNA): TGCGCCAGCAGCCCAGAACGTCAGGGGTGGCTTGGCACTGAAGCTTTCTTT. Protein sequence: CASSPERQGWLGTEAFF.